The 20 T cell receptor beta chains reported below all come from one sample, sequenced in a study of spatial heterogeneity in lung cancer. Sample time point: sample taken at primary tumor resection. Unsorted whole RNA of tumor, nontumor lung or frozen PBMC was sequenced. Each CDR3 protein gets one entry after TCRdb re-called the 5' RACE reads with MiXCR. The table records around 10,000 distinct CDR3 sequences, over 3% of them present only once. This material consisted of PBMCs, taken at surgery. Receptors were obtained from a female donor with early-stage non-small cell lung cancer.

At least ten counts were recorded for this clonotype. The library was prepared for alpha chains; this beta chain is a stray read, so its frequency means little. This rearrangement joins TRBV20-1 to TRBJ2-7, with D perhaps being TRBD1 or TRBD2 (5 bases each). This CDR3 has 12 amino acids. Per germline, CDR1 DFQATT and CDR2 SNEGSKA (reference sequence). The CDR3 reads CSWGTSVGEQYF. The CDR3 bases are TGCAGCTGGGGGACCTCCGTGGGCGAGCAGTACTTC.

For this clonotype: This beta chain turned up in a library designed for alpha chains; as an off-target read, its abundance says little. The chain has TRBV3-1 and TRBJ1-2, with D maybe TRBD1 (5 bases). CDR1 LGHDT and CDR2 YNNKEL come from the germline V gene (reference sequence). The CDR3 loop spans 13 amino acids. V was clipped by 3 bases and J by 5 bases, with 10 bases between them. CDR3 region: CASSQGQNYGYTF. The CDR3 DNA follows: TGTGCCAGCAGCCAGGGGCAGAATTATGGCTACACCTTC.

This clonotype was observed many times. The junction departs from the called germline gene at one end, perhaps through a read error. Within a library made for alpha chains, this beta chain is off target, and its count is uninformative. This rearrangement joins TRBV29-1 to TRBJ2-7; D unresolved. CDR1 is SQVTM and CDR2 is ANQGSEA in the germline V gene. CDR3 length: 11 residues. CDR3 loop: CSVGNSHEQYF. DNA of the CDR3: TGCAGCGTTGGGAACTCCCACGAGCAGTACTTC.

This clonotype was recorded at least ten times. Within a library made for alpha chains, this beta chain is off target, and its count is uninformative. The genes are TRBV5-1 and TRBJ2-7; 8 bases are a match to TRBD1. V lost 4 bases and J lost 3; bases outside the gene matches: 3. This CDR3 region has 13 residues. Germline CDR1 reads SGHRS; CDR2 reads YFSETQ. The CDR3 region is CASSGDRGYEQYF. CDR3 in DNA: TGCGCCAGCAGCGGTGACAGGGGCTACGAGCAGTACTTC.

A note on this clonotype: This beta chain is an unintended read in a library built for alpha chains; its size means little. The chain employs TRBV11-2 and TRBJ2-7; D may correspond to TRBD1 or TRBD2 (5 bases each). The germline V gene has CDR1 SGHAT and CDR2 FQNNGV. V lost 3 bases to trimming and J lost 4 bases, with 10 bases between them. The CDR3 extends over 13 amino acids. The CDR3 here is CASSFPGRYEQYF. CDR3 DNA sequence: TGTGCCAGCAGCTTTCCAGGGAGATACGAGCAGTACTTC.

This clonotype was seen ten or more times. The library was built for alpha chains, so this beta chain is an off-target read and its size means little. The chain couples TRBV5-4 to TRBJ2-2; D unresolved. Germline CDR1 and CDR2: SGHNT and YYREEE (reference sequence). CDR3 length equals 14 residues. Trimming shortened V by 0 bases and J by 2 bases, and 5 bases separated the two germline ends. The CDR3 DNA is TGTGCCAGCAGCTTGGTCTCAAACACCGGGGAGCTGTTTTTT. It translates to CASSLVSNTGELFF.

This clonotype was detected ten times or more. The library was prepared for alpha chains; this beta chain is a stray read, so its frequency means little. CDR3 sequence (DNA): TGTGCCAGCAGTGCAGGGGCGGCTGGACGGGGCACAGATACGCAGTATTTT. Translating gives CASSAGAAGRGTDTQYF. V and J are TRBV7-9 and TRBJ2-3; D is possibly TRBD1 (6 bases). Germline assignment: CDR1 SEHNR and CDR2 FQNEAQ (reference sequence). The ends were cut back, 6 bases at V and 1 base at J, with 20 bases in the middle. The CDR3 consists of 17 residues.

This clonotype was seen repeatedly, ten times or more. The size of this beta chain means little, since it is a stray read in a library made for alpha chains. This chain joins TRBV5-5 and TRBJ1-6, with TRBD1 as a possible D gene (5 bases). Germline lookup yields CDR1 SGHKS and CDR2 YYEKEE (reference sequence). V gave up 6 bases and J gave up 6 bases, with 16 bases separating them. The CDR3 contains 15 residues. CDR3 nucleotides: TGTGCCAGCACACAACCGGGACGAGGTAATTCACCCCTCCACTTT. Translated, it gives CASTQPGRGNSPLHF.

This clonotype was recorded many times. Found in a library prepared for alpha chains, this beta chain is an off-target read, and its abundance has little meaning. This chain links TRBV11-2 with TRBJ1-4; D is undetermined. V lost 4 bases and J lost 7, with 10 bases in between. This CDR3 has 13 amino acids. Germline loops: CDR1 SGHAT, CDR2 FQNNGV. The CDR3 reads CASSWREGEKLFF. DNA for the CDR3: TGTGCCAGCAGCTGGAGGGAGGGTGAAAAACTGTTTTTT.

This clonotype was counted ten times or more. Since it is a stray read in a library aimed at alpha chains, this beta chain has a size that is not meaningful. The chain employs TRBV5-1 and TRBJ2-3; no reliable D call. V was cut by 4 bases and J by 2 bases, with 8 bases left in between. Germline CDR1 is SGHRS and CDR2 is YFSETQ. The CDR3 consists of 13 residues. CDR3 sequence: CASSTSDTDTQYF. The DNA for the CDR3 is TGCGCCAGCAGCACCAGCGACACAGATACGCAGTATTTT. The full variable domain, completed using reference TRBV5-1 and TRBJ2-3, is KAGVTQTPRYLIKTRGQQVTLSCSPISGHRSVSWYQQTPGQGLQFLFEYFSETQRNKGNFPGRFSGRQFSNSRSEMNVSTLELGDSALYLCASSTSDTDTQYFGPGTRLTVL.

About this clonotype: With a much larger clone just one base away, this may be a read error. For a library built for alpha chains, this beta chain is a stray read; little rests on its size. The rearrangement joins TRBV15 to TRBJ2-2, with D possibly matching TRBD2 (6 bases). The CDR3 covers 15 residues. The germline V and J ends were trimmed by 4 bases and 0 bases, with 9 bases remaining between them. The germline V gene encodes CDR1 LNHNV and CDR2 YYDKDF (reference sequence). CDR3 in amino acids: CATSTGGTNTGELFF. The CDR3 nucleotides read TGTGCCACCAGCACCGGGGGTACGAACACCGGGGAGCTGTTTTTT.

As to this clonotype: This beta chain turned up in a library designed for alpha chains; as an off-target read, its abundance says little. The V and J genes are TRBV4-3 and TRBJ2-1; TRBD1 agrees at 11 bases. The CDR3 consists of 14 residues. V was pared by 3 bases and J by 6 bases, with 1 base of the junction left unmatched. Germline V gene data show CDR1 as LGHNA and CDR2 as YSLEER. The CDR3 reads CASSHGTGGNEQFF. The CDR3 DNA reads TGCGCCAGCAGCCACGGGACAGGGGGCAATGAGCAGTTCTTC.

The sample holds many counts of this clonotype. This beta chain slipped into a library made for alpha chains as a stray read, so its size is not meaningful. The J gene is TRBJ2-4, the V gene TRBV27; the D call may be TRBD1 or TRBD2 (5 bases each). V dropped 2 bases and J dropped 4 bases, with 9 bases sitting between them. Germline V gene sequence: CDR1 MNHEY, CDR2 SMNVEV (reference sequence). The CDR3 is 14 residues long. In DNA, the CDR3 is TGTGCCAGCAGTTTAGGGGGTGGGAAAAACATTCAGTACTTC. This encodes CASSLGGGKNIQYF.

This clonotype was seen repeatedly, ten times or more. The library was built for alpha chains, so this beta chain is an off-target read and its size means little. J is TRBJ2-7 and V is TRBV7-6; D gene unclear. CDR1 and CDR2 (germline): SGHVS, FNYEAQ. V lost 3 bases and J lost 5, with 14 bases in between. CDR3 length equals 14 residues. The CDR3 region is CASSFGTKSDEQYF. For the CDR3, the DNA is TGTGCCAGCAGCTTTGGTACCAAATCGGACGAGCAGTACTTC.

In its sample, this clonotype was seen many times. In a library made to pick up alpha chains, this beta chain is a stray read with a size that means little. V and J are TRBV3-1 and TRBJ2-7; the match to TRBD2 covers 11 bases. CDR1 is LGHDT, CDR2 YNNKEL, per germline (reference sequence). CDR3 length equals 14 residues. J was trimmed by 6 bases and V by 4 bases; bases with no gene match: 5. This chain's CDR3 is CASSLFSGGAEQYF. CDR3 coding DNA: TGTGCCAGCAGCCTATTTAGCGGGGGGGCCGAGCAGTACTTC.

For this clonotype: This beta chain turned up in a library designed for alpha chains; as an off-target read, its abundance says little. The chain recombines TRBV21-1 with TRBJ2-7; the D segment call TRBD2 is taken from the table without a DNA check. TRBV21-1 is a pseudogene segment. This CDR3 is 21 amino acids long. The chain's CDR3 is CASSKLHSPGTSGGDYYEQYF. CDR3 DNA sequence: TGTGCCAGCAGCAAATTACACAGTCCCGGGACTAGCGGGGGGGACTACTACGAGCAGTACTTC.

This clonotype has at least ten counts. Being off target in a library aimed at alpha chains, this beta chain has a size of little meaning. J is TRBJ2-3 and V is TRBV30; 10 bases map to TRBD2. The J segment lost 5 bases and the V segment lost 1 base, leaving 9 bases of the junction unmatched. CDR1 GTSNPN and CDR2 SVGIG come from the germline V gene (reference sequence). The CDR3 length is 16 residues. CDR3 protein: CAWSGALGTSVDTQYF. The CDR3 DNA is TGTGCCTGGAGTGGGGCCCTCGGGACTAGCGTAGATACGCAGTATTTT.

In regard to this clonotype: This beta chain came through as a stray read in a library set up for alpha chains, and its size says little. The chain carries TRBV20-1 and TRBJ2-7, with D perhaps being TRBD1 or TRBD2 (5 bases each). This CDR3 is 13 amino acids long. The germline V and J ends were trimmed by 5 bases and 0 bases, with 11 bases remaining between them. Germline V gene sequence: CDR1 DFQATT, CDR2 SNEGSKA (reference sequence). CDR3 sequence reads: CSAGDGSSYEQYF. The CDR3 DNA follows: TGCAGTGCTGGGGACGGCAGCTCCTACGAGCAGTACTTC.

The table lists this clonotype with many counts. The library was designed around alpha chains, so this beta chain is a stray read whose abundance carries little weight. The chain combines TRBV20-1 with TRBJ1-1; weak D call: TRBD1 (6 bases). Trimming took 6 bases from V and 5 from J, leaving 22 bases between them. The CDR3 sequence is 15 residues long. CDR1 DFQATT and CDR2 SNEGSKA come from the germline V gene (reference sequence). For the CDR3, the DNA is TGCAGTGCCTTTCCTGGGGCAGGGGATAGTACTGAAGCTTTCTTT. Protein sequence: CSAFPGAGDSTEAFF.

This clonotype was seen at least ten times. This beta chain is an unintended read in a library built for alpha chains; its size means little. V and J are TRBV5-1 and TRBJ1-2; D is unresolved. CDR1 is SGHRS and CDR2 is YFSETQ in the germline V gene. The CDR3 has 14 residues. Trimming pared 4 bases from V and 8 bases from J, leaving 18 bases between. CDR3 sequence: CASSNSGTASGYTF. The DNA of the CDR3 is TGCGCCAGCAGCAACTCGGGAACAGCCTCGGGCTACACCTTC.